The 32 T cell receptor beta chains given below trace back to one sample, sequenced in a study of blood T cell repertoires in COVID-19. Sequencing was performed with immunoSEQ multiplex PCR; in TCRdb, only in-frame clones are kept and a portion is missing. The sample holds under 100,000 clones, about nine tenths seen once. The sequencing input was peripheral blood. Receptors originate from a male donor with acute or convalescent COVID-19.

CDR3 sequence reads: CASSGAGVGSPLHF. The CDR3, as DNA: TGTGCCAGCAGTGGTGCAGGGGTCGGATCACCCCTCCACTTT. The chain combines TRBV2 with TRBJ1-6; D possibly corresponds to TRBD1 (6 bases). Deletions cut 4 bases from V and 10 bases from J, with 14 bases between. Germline V gene sequence: CDR1 SNHLY, CDR2 FYNNEI. The CDR3 extends over 14 amino acids.

This sequence joins TRBV6-5 and TRBJ1-5, with TRBD1 identical over 8 bases. The CDR3 runs to 14 residues. With V trimmed by 6 bases and J by 3 bases, 4 bases remained unmatched. From germline, CDR1 is MNHEY and CDR2 SVGAGI. Written as DNA, the CDR3 is TGTGCCAGCAGATCGGGACAGGACAATCAGCCCCAGCATTTT. Translation gives CASRSGQDNQPQHF.

J is TRBJ2-3 and V is TRBV18; 7 bases match TRBD1. Germline V gives CDR1 KGHSH, CDR2 LQKENI. The CDR3 loop spans 15 amino acids. Trimming cost V 6 bases and J 3 bases; bases outside gene matches: 9. CDR3 nucleotide sequence: TGTGCCAGCTCGACACGGGGACAGAAAACAGATACGCAGTATTTT. Translated, it gives CASSTRGQKTDTQYF.

The rearrangement uses TRBV6-4 and TRBJ2-7; 9 bases match TRBD1. V trimming: 9 bases; J trimming: 6 bases; junction bases outside the gene matches: 12. This CDR3 spans 14 amino acids. Germline V lookup: CDR1 MRHNA, CDR2 SNTAGT. CDR3 residues: CARGWEGQGIEQYF. CDR3 bases: TGTGCCAGGGGGTGGGAGGGACAGGGAATCGAGCAGTACTTC.

This clone is a singleton in its sample. The chain couples TRBV19 to TRBJ1-5, with D possibly being TRBD1 (5 bases). Looked up from germline, CDR1 is LNHDA and CDR2 is SQIVND (reference sequence). This CDR3 contains 15 residues. V dropped 6 bases and J dropped 4 bases, with 16 bases sitting between them. CDR3 protein: CASSYGGFGNQPQHF. CDR3 nucleotides: TGTGCCAGTAGCTATGGGGGGTTCGGGAATCAGCCCCAGCATTTT.

The rearrangement links TRBV6-5 to TRBJ1-2; tentatively, D is TRBD1 (5 bases). Germline-derived CDR1 and CDR2 are MNHEY and SVGAGI. The CDR3 is 13 amino acids. V shed 8 bases and J shed 7 bases, with 17 bases lying between them. CDR3 residues: CASRGHLLGGYTF. The DNA of the CDR3 is TGTGCCAGCCGAGGACACTTACTGGGTGGCTACACCTTC.

V and J are TRBV25-1 and TRBJ1-1; D not resolved. Per the germline V gene, CDR1 is MGHDK and CDR2 is SYGVNS. Trimming left V 8 bases short and J 4 bases short, with 17 bases between. This CDR3 has 14 amino acids. The chain's CDR3 is CASSQYPGSTEAFF. The CDR3, as DNA: TGTGCCAGCTCCCAGTACCCGGGGTCCACTGAAGCTTTCTTT.

This chain uses TRBV30 with TRBJ2-7; 9 bases are shared with TRBD2. V gave up 5 bases and J gave up 2 bases; unmatched junction bases: 4. Germline V gives CDR1 GTSNPN, CDR2 SVGIG (reference sequence). CDR3 size: 13 residues. CDR3 coding DNA: TGTGCCTGGGCTAGCGGGGCCCCCTACGAGCAGTACTTC. Translation gives CAWASGAPYEQYF. Complete variable domain (other parts from reference TRBV30 and TRBJ2-7): SQTIHQWPATLVQPVGSPLSLECTVEGTSNPNLYWYRQAAGRGLQLLFYSVGIGQISSEVPQNLSASRPQDRQFILSSKKLLLSDSGFYLCAWASGAPYEQYFGPGTRLTVT.

This chain uses TRBV5-1 with TRBJ1-1, with D possibly TRBD1 on 6 matching bases. The CDR3 is 13 amino acids. Germline CDR1 SGHRS, CDR2 YFSETQ. V lost 3 bases, J lost 1 base, and 7 bases lay in between. In DNA, the CDR3 is TGCGCCAGCAGCTCGGGACAGAACACTGAAGCTTTCTTT. This sequence encodes CASSSGQNTEAFF.

This sequence joins TRBV9 and TRBJ2-7; a possible D gene is TRBD2 (6 bases). CDR1 is SGDLS and CDR2 is YYNGEE in the germline V gene. This CDR3 has 16 residues. V lost 2 bases and J 2 bases, leaving 17 bases between the germline ends. The CDR3 protein is CASSVLGTSRPYEQYF. The CDR3 nucleotides read TGTGCCAGCAGCGTTTTAGGGACTTCCAGACCCTACGAGCAGTACTTC. The variable domain in full, completed from reference TRBV9 and TRBJ2-7, reads DSGVTQTPKHLITATGQRVTLRCSPRSGDLSVYWYQQSLDQGLQFLIQYYNGEERAKGNILERFSAQQFPDLHSELNLSSLELGDSALYFCASSVLGTSRPYEQYFGPGTRLTVT.

This chain uses TRBV5-1 with TRBJ2-7, with 9 bases that match TRBD1. The junction had 3 bases not matched to a gene; V was cut back by 0 bases and J by 2 bases. Per germline, CDR1 SGHRS and CDR2 YFSETQ. The CDR3 is made up of 15 amino acids. CDR3 nucleotide sequence: TGCGCCAGCAGCTTGGGGGGGACAGGGACCTACGAGCAGTACTTC. It is translated as CASSLGGTGTYEQYF.

The chain carries TRBV4-2 and TRBJ2-7; 16 bases map to TRBD2. The CDR3 is made up of 18 amino acids. Germline V gene sequence: CDR1 LGHNA, CDR2 YNFKEQ. Trimming cost V 2 bases and J 2 bases; bases outside gene matches: 6. The CDR3 here is CASSQTGTSGGAAYEQYF. For the CDR3, the DNA is TGTGCCAGCAGCCAAACCGGGACTAGCGGGGGGGCCGCCTACGAGCAGTACTTC.

This clone appeared a single time. This chain uses TRBV19 with TRBJ2-5, with 10 bases aligning to TRBD2. V was pared by 3 bases and J by 5 bases, with 6 bases of the junction left unmatched. This CDR3 is 15 amino acids long. CDR1 and CDR2 (germline): LNHDA, SQIVND (reference sequence). The CDR3 is CASSMSGSGGETQYF. As DNA, the CDR3 is TGTGCCAGTAGTATGTCTGGTAGCGGGGGGGAGACCCAGTACTTC. Looking up the rest from reference TRBV19 and TRBJ2-5 gives the full variable domain: DGGITQSPKYLFRKEGQNVTLSCEQNLNHDAMYWYRQDPGQGLRLIYYSQIVNDFQKGDIAEGYSVSREKKESFPLTVTSAQKNPTAFYLCASSMSGSGGETQYFGPGTRLLVL.

The chain links TRBV7-9 to TRBJ2-1, with 10 nucleotides matching TRBD2. This CDR3 spans 16 amino acids. Germline-derived CDR1 and CDR2 are SEHNR and FQNEAQ (reference sequence). V lost 5 bases to trimming and J lost 5 bases; unmatched junction nucleotides: 9. The CDR3 DNA is TGTGCCAGCAGCCCCCCAGGGACTAGCGAGCACAATGAGCAGTTCTTC. Translation: CASSPPGTSEHNEQFF.

The chain couples TRBV3-1 (or the pseudogene TRBV3-2) to TRBJ2-3, with 10 bases aligning to TRBD2. V lost 8 bases to trimming and J lost 4 bases; unmatched junction nucleotides: 6. The CDR3 extends over 14 amino acids. Germline V gene data show CDR1 as LGHDT and CDR2 as YNNKEL (reference sequence). CDR3 sequence: CASEAGGRPDTQYF. DNA for the CDR3: TGTGCCAGCGAAGCGGGGGGGCGACCAGATACGCAGTATTTT.

The chain joins TRBV11-2 to TRBJ1-6; TRBD1 is a possible D gene (6 bases). The CDR3 runs to 16 residues. Trimming took 5 bases from V and 3 from J, leaving 14 bases between them. CDR1 and CDR2 from the germline V gene are SGHAT and FQNNGV. CDR3 DNA sequence: TGTGCCAGCAGCCGAACGGACAGAGTCTATAATTCACCCCTCCACTTT. The encoded protein is CASSRTDRVYNSPLHF.

The chain links TRBV7-3 to TRBJ2-7, with D possibly TRBD1 on 6 matching bases. V lost 0 bases, J lost 2 bases, and 20 bases lay in between. The CDR3 length is 18 residues. Per the germline V gene, CDR1 is SGHTA and CDR2 is FQGTGA. The chain's CDR3 is CASSLTRDTVYEPYEQYF. The CDR3 DNA is TGTGCCAGCAGCTTAACTCGGGACACCGTTTATGAACCCTACGAGCAGTACTTC. Complete variable domain (other parts from reference TRBV7-3 and TRBJ2-7): GAGVSQTPSNKVTEKGKYVELRCDPISGHTALYWYRQSLGQGPEFLIYFQGTGAADDSGLPNDRFFAVRPEGSVSTLKIQRTERGDSAVYLCASSLTRDTVYEPYEQYFGPGTRLTVT.

V usage is TRBV5-1 and J usage is TRBJ2-1, with D possibly being TRBD1 (7 bases). The CDR3 consists of 13 residues. Trimming shortened V by 5 bases and J by 8 bases, and 14 bases separated the two germline ends. CDR1 is SGHRS and CDR2 is YFSETQ in the germline V gene. The CDR3 spells CASRSGGPYEQFF. CDR3 DNA: TGCGCCAGCAGGTCAGGGGGGCCGTATGAGCAGTTCTTC.

The rearrangement uses TRBV19 and TRBJ1-1; tentatively, D is TRBD1 (6 bases). This CDR3 spans 13 amino acids. V dropped 5 bases and J dropped 0 bases, with 7 bases sitting between them. Germline CDR1 and CDR2: LNHDA and SQIVND (reference sequence). The CDR3: CASSQGLNTEAFF. The DNA for the CDR3 is TGTGCCAGTAGTCAGGGGCTGAACACTGAAGCTTTCTTT.

CDR3 region: CASSFAGGAQETQYF. In DNA, the CDR3 is TGTGCCAGCAGTTTCGCGGGGGGTGCACAAGAGACCCAGTACTTC. The chain couples TRBV28 to TRBJ2-5; 8 nucleotides line up with TRBD2. Germline V gives CDR1 MDHEN, CDR2 SYDVKM. J lost 2 bases, V lost 3 bases, and 5 bases had no gene match. The CDR3 extends over 15 amino acids.

V gene TRBV29-1 combines with J gene TRBJ1-3; TRBD1 agrees at 7 bases. Trimming removed 4 bases from V and 4 bases from J; junction bases left unmatched: 4. The CDR3 has 13 residues. The V gene's germline CDR1 is SQVTM and CDR2 ANQGSEA. The CDR3 reads CSVAGGMGNTIYF. DNA of the CDR3: TGCAGCGTTGCAGGGGGGATGGGAAACACCATATATTTT.

The chain employs TRBV11-2 and TRBJ2-7, with 8 bases that match TRBD1. CDR3 length: 15 residues. The ends lost 2 bases at V and 4 bases at J; junction bases unmatched: 7. The V gene's germline CDR1 is SGHAT and CDR2 FQNNGV. The CDR3 DNA is TGTGCCAGCAGCTTACAAACAGGGGGTTCATACGAGCAGTACTTC. It translates to CASSLQTGGSYEQYF.

The rearrangement joins TRBV3-1 (or the pseudogene TRBV3-2) to TRBJ1-4; D perhaps matches TRBD1 (5 bases). Trimming cost V 5 bases and J 3 bases, with 10 bases left between them. Germline V gene sequence: CDR1 LGHDT, CDR2 YNNKEL (reference sequence). The CDR3 consists of 14 residues. CDR3 residues: CASSGTPPNEKLFF. CDR3 coding DNA: TGTGCCAGCAGCGGGACTCCTCCTAATGAAAAACTGTTTTTT.

This clone was counted between two and nine times. The chain carries TRBV18 and TRBJ2-7; TRBD1 matches at 8 bases. This CDR3 region has 14 residues. From germline, CDR1 is KGHSH and CDR2 LQKENI. J gave up 4 bases and V 1 base, and 3 bases lay outside the gene matches. DNA for the CDR3: TGTGCCAGCTCACCACGGGACAGGAGTTACGAGCAGTACTTC. Its translation: CASSPRDRSYEQYF.

The chain couples TRBV27 to TRBJ1-2; D remains ambiguous. V shed 6 bases and J shed 4 bases, with 12 bases lying between them. The CDR3 totals 13 residues. Germline CDR1 is MNHEY and CDR2 is SMNVEV (reference sequence). The CDR3 DNA follows: TGTGCCAGCAGCCGGGCGGGGAGCTATGGCTACACCTTC. Amino acids: CASSRAGSYGYTF.

This chain connects TRBV12-3 or TRBV12-4 to TRBJ1-1; D remains unclear. The CDR3 totals 11 residues. V was clipped by 5 bases and J by 11 bases, with 12 bases between them. This chain's CDR3 is CASSPGPSAFF. CDR3 sequence (DNA): TGTGCCAGCAGTCCAGGCCCCAGCGCTTTCTTT.

J is TRBJ2-3 and V is TRBV9; 12 nucleotides align to TRBD2. Germline loops: CDR1 SGDLS, CDR2 YYNGEE. V lost 3 bases, J lost 5 bases, and 7 bases stayed unmatched. CDR3 length: 16 residues. CDR3 sequence (DNA): TGTGCCAGCAGCGCCCTACTAGCGGGGGGAGGAGATACGCAGTATTTT. Its protein product is CASSALLAGGGDTQYF.

This clone appeared a single time. The chain recombines TRBV28 with TRBJ1-2; the D gene is possibly TRBD1 (5 bases). The CDR3 loop spans 13 amino acids. The ends were cut back, 4 bases at V and 8 bases at J, with 14 bases in the middle. Germline CDR1 and CDR2: MDHEN and SYDVKM. This chain's CDR3 is CASSSDSMRGYTF. Written as DNA, the CDR3 is TGTGCCAGCAGTTCAGACAGTATGCGGGGCTACACCTTC.

The chain carries TRBV5-1 and TRBJ2-5, with 9 bases fitting TRBD2. The V gene's germline CDR1 is SGHRS and CDR2 YFSETQ. This CDR3 is built from 15 residues. V shed 3 bases, J shed 2 bases, and the junction held 5 bases outside the gene matches. CDR3 amino acids: CASSSPLAGQETQYF. CDR3 sequence (DNA): TGCGCCAGCAGCTCTCCACTAGCGGGTCAAGAGACCCAGTACTTC.

The chain carries TRBV24-1 and TRBJ2-5; 9 bases agree with TRBD1. The V segment lost 4 bases and the J segment 5 bases; nucleotides outside the gene matches: 7. Germline CDR1 and CDR2: KGHDR and SFDVKD. CDR3 length: 15 amino acids. Here the CDR3 reads CATSDHRDRVETQYF. The CDR3 nucleotides read TGTGCCACCAGTGACCACCGGGACAGGGTTGAGACCCAGTACTTC.

The chain combines TRBV2 with TRBJ2-2; possibly TRBD1 for D (5 bases). In germline, CDR1 is SNHLY, CDR2 FYNNEI. The CDR3 is made up of 13 amino acids. The ends were cut back, 6 bases at V and 3 bases at J, with 8 bases in the middle. The CDR3 loop reads CASSLQDTGELFF. The CDR3 bases are TGTGCCAGCAGCCTACAGGACACCGGGGAGCTGTTTTTT. The variable domain in full, with the rest retrieved from reference TRBV2 and TRBJ2-2, is EPEVTQTPSHQVTQMGQEVILRCVPISNHLYFYWYRQILGQKVEFLVSFYNNEISEKSEIFDDQFSVERPDGSNFTLKIRSTKLEDSAMYFCASSLQDTGELFFGEGSRLTVL.

This clone appeared a few times. The chain recombines TRBV7-2 with TRBJ2-7; possible D gene TRBD2, 5 bases. Germline lookup yields CDR1 SGHTA and CDR2 FQGNSA. This CDR3 comprises 18 residues. V was cut by 3 bases and J by 3 bases, with 24 bases left in between. This CDR3 reads CASSFWSFRDGKVYEQYF. CDR3 nucleotide sequence: TGTGCCAGCAGCTTTTGGTCGTTCCGGGATGGGAAAGTCTACGAGCAGTACTTC. Filled out from reference TRBV7-2 and TRBJ2-7, the complete variable domain reads GAGVSQSPSNKVTEKGKDVELRCDPISGHTALYWYRQSLGQGLEFLIYFQGNSAPDKSGLPSDRFSAERTGGSVSTLTIQRTQQEDSAVYLCASSFWSFRDGKVYEQYFGPGTRLTVT.